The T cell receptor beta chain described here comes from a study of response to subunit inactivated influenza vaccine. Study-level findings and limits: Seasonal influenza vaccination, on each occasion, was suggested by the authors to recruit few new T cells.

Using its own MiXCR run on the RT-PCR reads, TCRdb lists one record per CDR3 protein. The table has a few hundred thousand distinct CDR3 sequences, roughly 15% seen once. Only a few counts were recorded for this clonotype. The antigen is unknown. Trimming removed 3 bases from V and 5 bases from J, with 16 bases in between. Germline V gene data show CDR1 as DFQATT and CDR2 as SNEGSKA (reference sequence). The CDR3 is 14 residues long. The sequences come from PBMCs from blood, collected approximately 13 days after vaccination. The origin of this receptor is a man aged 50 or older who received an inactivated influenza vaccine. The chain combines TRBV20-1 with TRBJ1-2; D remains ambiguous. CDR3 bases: TGCAGTGCTAGTTCTCTCGGGATAGGATATGGCTACACCTTC. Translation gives CSASSLGIGYGYTF.